The T cell receptor (beta chain) described here comes from a study of post-analysis software for immune sequencing data. Background on the study: Some patients lacked subtype; others had relapsing-remitting, secondary progressive or progressive-relapsing disease.

Unique molecular identifiers were present in the TCR beta cDNA libraries. One entry per CDR3 protein results from TCRdb running MiXCR on the PCR reads. The data show approximately 150,000 distinct CDR3 sequences, approximately 31% seen once. This clonotype showed up just a few times. What it recognizes is unknown. General study results and limits: Five or six TRBV segments appeared more often in patients than in controls, and TRBV5-6, TRBV5-1 and TRBV20-1 were among these. Under the F measure, samples that were prepared in one batch clustered strongly together.

Germline assignment: CDR1 MNHEY and CDR2 SVGAGI. The CDR3 extends over 15 amino acids. With 5 bases clipped from V and 4 bases from J, the junction kept 8 bases outside the gene matches. The chain couples TRBV6-5 to TRBJ1-5; 7 nucleotides line up with TRBD1. The sample was blood. The receptor comes from a girl under 18 with multiple sclerosis. In nucleotides, the CDR3 is TGTGCCAGCAGTAAGACAGGGAGTTATAATCAGCCCCAGCATTTT. This encodes CASSKTGSYNQPQHF.